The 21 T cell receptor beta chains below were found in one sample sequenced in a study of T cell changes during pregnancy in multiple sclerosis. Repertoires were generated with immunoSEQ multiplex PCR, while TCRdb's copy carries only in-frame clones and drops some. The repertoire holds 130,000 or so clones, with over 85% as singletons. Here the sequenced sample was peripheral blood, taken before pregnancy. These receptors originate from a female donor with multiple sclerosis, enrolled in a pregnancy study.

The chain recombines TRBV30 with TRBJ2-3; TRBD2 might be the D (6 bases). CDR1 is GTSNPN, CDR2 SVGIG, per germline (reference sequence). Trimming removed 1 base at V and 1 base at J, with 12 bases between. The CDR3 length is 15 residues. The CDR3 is CAWSARGLGTDTQYF. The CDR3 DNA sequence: TGTGCCTGGAGTGCCCGGGGGTTAGGCACAGATACGCAGTATTTT.

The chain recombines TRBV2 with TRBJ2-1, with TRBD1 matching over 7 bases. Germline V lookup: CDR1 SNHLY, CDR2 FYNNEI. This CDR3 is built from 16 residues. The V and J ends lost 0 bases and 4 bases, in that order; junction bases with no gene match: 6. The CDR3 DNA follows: TGTGCCAGCAGTGAAGCTGCCGGGACAGAGTACAATGAGCAGTTCTTC. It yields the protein CASSEAAGTEYNEQFF.

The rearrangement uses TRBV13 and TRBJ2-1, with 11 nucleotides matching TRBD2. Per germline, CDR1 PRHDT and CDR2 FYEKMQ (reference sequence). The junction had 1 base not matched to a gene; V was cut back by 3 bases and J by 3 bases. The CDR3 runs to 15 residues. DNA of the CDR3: TGTGCCAGCAGCTTGACTAGCGGGATCTACAATGAGCAGTTCTTC. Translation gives CASSLTSGIYNEQFF.

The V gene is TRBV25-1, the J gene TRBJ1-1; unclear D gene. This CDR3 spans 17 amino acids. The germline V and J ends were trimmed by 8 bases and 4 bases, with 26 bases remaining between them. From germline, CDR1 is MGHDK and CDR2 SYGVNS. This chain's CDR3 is CASSPVGVIGSVTEAFF. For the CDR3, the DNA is TGTGCCAGCTCCCCAGTGGGAGTAATAGGGAGTGTCACTGAAGCTTTCTTT.

CDR3 sequence (DNA): TGTGCCAGCAGCTTAGTCGGGGGGGGGACCGGGGAGCTGTTTTTT. Amino acids: CASSLVGGGTGELFF. The chain combines TRBV11-2 with TRBJ2-2, with 8 bases matching TRBD2. Germline lookup yields CDR1 SGHAT and CDR2 FQNNGV. The CDR3 is made up of 15 amino acids. V trimming: 1 base; J trimming: 5 bases; junction bases outside the gene matches: 3.

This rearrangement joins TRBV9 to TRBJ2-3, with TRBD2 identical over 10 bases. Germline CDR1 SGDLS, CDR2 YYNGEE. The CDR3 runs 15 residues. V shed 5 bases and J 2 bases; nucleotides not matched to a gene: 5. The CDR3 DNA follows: TGTGCCAGCAGTGCAACTAGCGGGGCCACAGATACGCAGTATTTT. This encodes CASSATSGATDTQYF.

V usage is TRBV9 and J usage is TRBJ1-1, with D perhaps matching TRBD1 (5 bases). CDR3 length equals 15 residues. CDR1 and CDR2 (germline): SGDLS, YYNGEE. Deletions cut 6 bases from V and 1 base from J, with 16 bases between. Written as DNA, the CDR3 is TGTGCCAGCACCAAGGAGGGAGGGACGAACACTGAAGCTTTCTTT. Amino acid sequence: CASTKEGGTNTEAFF.

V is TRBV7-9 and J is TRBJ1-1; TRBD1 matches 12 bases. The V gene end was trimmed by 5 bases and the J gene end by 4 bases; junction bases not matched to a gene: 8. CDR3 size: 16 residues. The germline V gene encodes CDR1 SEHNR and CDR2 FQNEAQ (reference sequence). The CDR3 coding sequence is TGTGCCAGCAGCACTCCGGGACAGGGGGCGTTCACTGAAGCTTTCTTT. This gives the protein CASSTPGQGAFTEAFF.

The CDR3 DNA reads TGTGCCAGCAGTTCGGGACAGGGGAGGGGCACTGAAGCTTTCTTT. This codes for CASSSGQGRGTEAFF. V usage is TRBV6-5 and J usage is TRBJ1-1; the match to TRBD1 covers 10 bases. Germline trimming cut 4 bases from V and 4 bases from J; bases unmatched to any gene: 6. The CDR3 has 15 amino acids. Germline V gene sequence: CDR1 MNHEY, CDR2 SVGAGI.

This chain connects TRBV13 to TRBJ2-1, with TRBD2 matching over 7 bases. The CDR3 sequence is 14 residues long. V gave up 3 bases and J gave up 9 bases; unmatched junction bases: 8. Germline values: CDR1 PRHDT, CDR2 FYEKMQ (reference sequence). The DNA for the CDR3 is TGTGCCAGCAGCTTCGAAACTAGCGATAGTGAGCAGTTCTTC. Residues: CASSFETSDSEQFF.

This CDR3 is CASREQGSNQPQHF. CDR3 sequence (DNA): TGTGCCAGTAGGGAGCAGGGTAGCAATCAGCCCCAGCATTTT. This rearrangement joins TRBV19 to TRBJ1-5; D perhaps matches TRBD1 (5 bases). CDR3 length: 14 residues. The V gene's germline CDR1 is LNHDA and CDR2 SQIVND (reference sequence). Trimming stripped 6 bases from V and 0 bases from J, with 9 bases between.

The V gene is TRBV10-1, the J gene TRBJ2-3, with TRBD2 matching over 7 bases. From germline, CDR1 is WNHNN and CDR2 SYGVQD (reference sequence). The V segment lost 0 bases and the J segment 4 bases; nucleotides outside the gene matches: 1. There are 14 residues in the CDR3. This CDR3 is CASSESAGADTQYF. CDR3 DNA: TGCGCCAGCAGTGAGTCTGCGGGAGCAGATACGCAGTATTTT.

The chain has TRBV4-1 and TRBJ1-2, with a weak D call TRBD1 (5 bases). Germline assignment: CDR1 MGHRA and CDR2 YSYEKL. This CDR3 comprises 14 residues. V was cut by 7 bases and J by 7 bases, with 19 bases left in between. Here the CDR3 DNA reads TGCGCCAGCACCCCGTCGGGGGTTGGGGCTGGCTACACCTTC. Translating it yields CASTPSGVGAGYTF.

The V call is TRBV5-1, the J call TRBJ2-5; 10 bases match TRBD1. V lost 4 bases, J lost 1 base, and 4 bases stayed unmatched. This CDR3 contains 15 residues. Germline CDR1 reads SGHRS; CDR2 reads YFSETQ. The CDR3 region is CASSRDRGSQETQYF. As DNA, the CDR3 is TGCGCCAGCAGCCGGGACAGGGGATCCCAAGAGACCCAGTACTTC.

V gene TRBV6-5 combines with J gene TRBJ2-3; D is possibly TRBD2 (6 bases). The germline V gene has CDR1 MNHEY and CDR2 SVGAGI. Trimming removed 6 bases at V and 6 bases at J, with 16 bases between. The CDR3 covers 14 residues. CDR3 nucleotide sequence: TGTGCCAGCAGGGGAGCGGGTCGCGGGGATACGCAGTATTTT. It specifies CASRGAGRGDTQYF.

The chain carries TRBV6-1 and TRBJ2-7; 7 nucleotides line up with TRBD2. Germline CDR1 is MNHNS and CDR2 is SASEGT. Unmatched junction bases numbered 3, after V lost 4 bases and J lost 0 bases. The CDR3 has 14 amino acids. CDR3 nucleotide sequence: TGTGCCAGCAGTGTAGGGACTAACTCCTACGAGCAGTACTTC. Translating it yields CASSVGTNSYEQYF.

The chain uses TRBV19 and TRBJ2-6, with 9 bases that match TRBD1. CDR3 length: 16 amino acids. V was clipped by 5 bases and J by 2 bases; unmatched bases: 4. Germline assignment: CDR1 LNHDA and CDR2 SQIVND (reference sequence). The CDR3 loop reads CASSSRTGAGANVLTF. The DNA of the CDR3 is TGTGCCAGTAGTTCCCGGACAGGGGCTGGGGCCAACGTCCTGACTTTC. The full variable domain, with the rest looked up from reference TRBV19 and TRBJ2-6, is DGGITQSPKYLFRKEGQNVTLSCEQNLNHDAMYWYRQDPGQGLRLIYYSQIVNDFQKGDIAEGYSVSREKKESFPLTVTSAQKNPTAFYLCASSSRTGAGANVLTFGAGSRLTVL.

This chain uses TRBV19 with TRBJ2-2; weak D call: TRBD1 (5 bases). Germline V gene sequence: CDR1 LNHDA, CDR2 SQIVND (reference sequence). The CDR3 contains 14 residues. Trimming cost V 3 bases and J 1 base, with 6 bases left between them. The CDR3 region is CASSIQGNTGELFF. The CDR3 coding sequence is TGTGCCAGTAGTATTCAGGGGAACACCGGGGAGCTGTTTTTT. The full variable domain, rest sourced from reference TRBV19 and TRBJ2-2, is DGGITQSPKYLFRKEGQNVTLSCEQNLNHDAMYWYRQDPGQGLRLIYYSQIVNDFQKGDIAEGYSVSREKKESFPLTVTSAQKNPTAFYLCASSIQGNTGELFFGEGSRLTVL.

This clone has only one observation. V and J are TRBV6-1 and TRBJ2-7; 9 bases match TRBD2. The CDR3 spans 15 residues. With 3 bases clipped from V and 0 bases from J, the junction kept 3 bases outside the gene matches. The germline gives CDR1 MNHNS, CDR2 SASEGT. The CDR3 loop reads CASSDLTSGSYEQYF. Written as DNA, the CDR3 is TGTGCCAGCAGTGATTTGACTAGCGGCTCCTACGAGCAGTACTTC.

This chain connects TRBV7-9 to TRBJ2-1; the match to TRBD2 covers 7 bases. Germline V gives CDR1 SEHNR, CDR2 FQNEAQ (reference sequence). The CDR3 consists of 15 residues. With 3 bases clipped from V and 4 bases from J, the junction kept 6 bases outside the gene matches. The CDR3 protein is CASSLGGNIYNEQFF. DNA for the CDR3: TGTGCCAGCAGCTTGGGGGGGAACATTTACAATGAGCAGTTCTTC.

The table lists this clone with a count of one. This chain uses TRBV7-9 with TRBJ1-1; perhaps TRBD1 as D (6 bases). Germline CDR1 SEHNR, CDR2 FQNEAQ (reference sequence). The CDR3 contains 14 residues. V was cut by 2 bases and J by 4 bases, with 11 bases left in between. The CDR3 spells CASSLSLGGTEAFF. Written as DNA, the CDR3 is TGTGCCAGCAGCTTAAGTTTAGGGGGCACTGAAGCTTTCTTT.